This entry lists 15 T cell receptor beta chains sequenced from one sample in a study of cytomegalovirus exposure and HLA in healthy donors. The PCR made use of 60 Vbeta and 13 Jbeta primers. Sequenced by immunoSEQ multiplex PCR; TCRdb stores in-frame clones only, minus some. The sample carries about 130,000 clones, 81% recorded once. Material: PBMCs. The receptors come from a man in his late teens or twenties in good health and CMV-seronegative.

The V call is TRBV27, the J call TRBJ1-1, with TRBD1 identical over 9 bases. This CDR3 is 16 amino acids long. V shed 5 bases, J shed 0 bases, and the junction held 7 bases outside the gene matches. The germline V gene has CDR1 MNHEY and CDR2 SMNVEV (reference sequence). The CDR3 DNA reads TGTGCCAGCAGTACCAGGGACAGGGTCATGAACACTGAAGCTTTCTTT. This encodes CASSTRDRVMNTEAFF.

This chain joins TRBV15 and TRBJ1-4; no clear D gene. Trimming stripped 0 bases from V and 5 bases from J, with 10 bases between. Looked up from germline, CDR1 is LNHNV and CDR2 is YYDKDF (reference sequence). The CDR3 runs 15 residues. The CDR3 DNA reads as TGTGCCACCAGCAGAGATCTAGGCAGAAATGAAAAACTGTTTTTT. This translates into CATSRDLGRNEKLFF.

The chain carries TRBV6-5 and TRBJ2-3; D might be TRBD1 (6 bases). Looked up from germline, CDR1 is MNHEY and CDR2 is SVGAGI. The CDR3 consists of 14 residues. V lost 6 bases and J lost 3, with 13 bases in between. CDR3 sequence (DNA): TGTGCCAGCAGAGGGGGTCGAAGAACAGATACGCAGTATTTT. This gives the protein CASRGGRRTDTQYF.

This clone is a singleton in its sample. DNA of the CDR3: TGTGCCACCAGCAGAGATGGACAGTACTATGGCTACACCTTC. As protein: CATSRDGQYYGYTF. The chain uses TRBV15 and TRBJ1-2; possible D gene TRBD1, 6 bases. V lost 0 bases to trimming and J lost 3 bases, with 8 bases between them. In germline, CDR1 is LNHNV, CDR2 YYDKDF (reference sequence). The CDR3 sequence is 14 residues long.

This clone was counted only a few times. The gene calls are TRBV12-5 and TRBJ2-3, with 8 bases matching TRBD1. The CDR3 runs to 18 residues. Germline assignment: CDR1 LGHNT and CDR2 FRNRAP. The trim removed 0 bases at V and 7 bases at J, leaving 15 bases unmatched. The CDR3 protein is CASGLVTEGWTGRNTQYF. The CDR3 DNA reads TGTGCTAGTGGTTTGGTAACCGAGGGTTGGACAGGGAGGAATACGCAGTATTTT.

This sequence joins TRBV27 and TRBJ2-7; D possibly corresponds to TRBD1 (5 bases). The V end lost 1 base, the J end lost 9 bases, and 13 bases lay between the germline ends. The CDR3 covers 13 residues. Germline CDR1 and CDR2: MNHEY and SMNVEV (reference sequence). The CDR3 is CASSLWTYLAQYF. The CDR3 DNA follows: TGTGCCAGCAGTTTATGGACATATCTCGCGCAGTACTTC.

This clone was seen more than once but under ten times. V is TRBV6-6 and J is TRBJ1-3; D gene uncertain. This CDR3 spans 15 amino acids. V lost 2 bases and J 0 bases, leaving 8 bases between the germline ends. The germline V gene has CDR1 MNHNY and CDR2 SVGAGI (reference sequence). CDR3 residues: CASSYGEHSGNTIYF. The DNA of the CDR3 is TGTGCCAGCAGTTACGGGGAGCACTCTGGAAACACCATATATTTT.

The gene calls are TRBV4-3 and TRBJ2-2; 11 nucleotides align to TRBD2. This CDR3 has 18 amino acids. Trimming cost V 2 bases and J 3 bases; bases outside gene matches: 8. Germline loops: CDR1 LGHNA, CDR2 YSLEER. CDR3 DNA: TGCGCCAGCAGCCAAAAACTAGCGGGGGCTATCTACACCGGGGAGCTGTTTTTT. Its translation: CASSQKLAGAIYTGELFF.

The chain joins TRBV30 to TRBJ1-4, with 10 bases matching TRBD1. This CDR3 has 14 residues. V was clipped by 5 bases and J by 8 bases; unmatched bases: 8. Germline V lookup: CDR1 GTSNPN, CDR2 SVGIG (reference sequence). The CDR3 region has the DNA TGTGCCTGGGGGACAGGGGACGCTCGGGAAAAACTGTTTTTT. Its protein product is CAWGTGDAREKLFF.

The chain couples TRBV5-4 to TRBJ2-1; possible D gene TRBD2, 6 bases. This CDR3 contains 14 residues. V was clipped by 2 bases and J by 0 bases, with 6 bases between them. CDR1 is SGHNT and CDR2 is YYREEE in the germline V gene (reference sequence). CDR3 in amino acids: CASSFGSSYNEQFF. CDR3 bases: TGTGCCAGCAGCTTCGGGAGCTCCTACAATGAGCAGTTCTTC.

This clone appeared a single time. The chain links TRBV6-6 to TRBJ2-5; a weak D match, TRBD1 (5 bases). Germline V gene lookup returns CDR1 MNHNY and CDR2 SVGAGI (reference sequence). The germline V and J ends were trimmed by 0 bases and 2 bases, with 10 bases remaining between them. This CDR3 comprises 15 residues. The CDR3 DNA sequence: TGTGCCAGCAGTTACTCCGACAGAAAGCAAGAGACCCAGTACTTC. It codes for CASSYSDRKQETQYF.

The chain links TRBV5-1 to TRBJ1-1; tentative D call: TRBD1 (5 bases). V was shortened by 0 bases and J by 1 base, with 7 bases between the two germline ends. The CDR3 spans 14 residues. Germline CDR1 SGHRS, CDR2 YFSETQ. This chain's CDR3 is CASSLGQKNTEAFF. CDR3 nucleotide sequence: TGCGCCAGCAGCTTGGGACAGAAGAACACTGAAGCTTTCTTT.

J is TRBJ2-2 and V is TRBV6-4; TRBD2 matches 8 bases. The CDR3 spans 14 residues. CDR1 and CDR2 from the germline V gene are MRHNA and SNTAGT. V lost 11 bases and J lost 7; bases outside the gene matches: 12. This CDR3 is CAAGGGLDSGELFF. In nucleotides, the CDR3 is TGTGCCGCGGGAGGAGGGTTGGACAGCGGGGAGCTGTTTTTT.

The chain combines TRBV30 with TRBJ1-1; possible D gene TRBD1, 5 bases. CDR1 and CDR2 from the germline V gene are GTSNPN and SVGIG (reference sequence). The CDR3 loop spans 13 amino acids. Trimming took 5 bases from V and 7 from J, leaving 17 bases between them. In DNA, the CDR3 is TGTGCCTGGTCCCACGGGGGGGTGAATGAAGCTTTCTTT. Translation gives CAWSHGGVNEAFF.

The chain uses TRBV6-5 and TRBJ2-5, with 7 bases fitting TRBD1. CDR3 length: 14 residues. Germline loops: CDR1 MNHEY, CDR2 SVGAGI. With V trimmed by 5 bases and J by 5 bases, 8 bases remained unmatched. The CDR3 nucleotides read TGTGCCAGCAGTAACCAGGGGGAAGGCGAGACCCAGTACTTC. Its protein is CASSNQGEGETQYF.